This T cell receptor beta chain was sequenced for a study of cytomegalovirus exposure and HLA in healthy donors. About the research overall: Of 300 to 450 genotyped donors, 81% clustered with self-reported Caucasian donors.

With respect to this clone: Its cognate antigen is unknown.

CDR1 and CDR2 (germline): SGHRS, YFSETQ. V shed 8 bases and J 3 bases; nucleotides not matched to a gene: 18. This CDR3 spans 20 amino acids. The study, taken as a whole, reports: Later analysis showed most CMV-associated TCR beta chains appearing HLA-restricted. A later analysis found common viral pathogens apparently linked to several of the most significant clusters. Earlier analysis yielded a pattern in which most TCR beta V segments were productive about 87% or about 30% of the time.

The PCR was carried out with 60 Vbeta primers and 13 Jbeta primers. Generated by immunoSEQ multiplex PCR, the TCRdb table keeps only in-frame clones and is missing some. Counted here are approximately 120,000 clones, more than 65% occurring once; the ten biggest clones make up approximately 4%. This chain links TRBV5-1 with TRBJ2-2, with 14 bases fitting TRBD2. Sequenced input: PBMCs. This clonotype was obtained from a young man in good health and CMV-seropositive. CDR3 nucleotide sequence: TGCGCCAGAAGTTTCTTAACCATGACTAGCGGGAGGGCCGACACCGGGGAGCTGTTTTTT. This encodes CARSFLTMTSGRADTGELFF.